This T cell receptor beta chain was identified during a study of T cells in Graves' hyperthyroidism and ophthalmopathy (dated by TCRdb to the late 2010s). Study-wide context: Peripheral blood was sampled at the time of initial diagnosis, prior to any treatment. To identify TCR V-J signatures that set the groups apart, the researchers used a discovery cohort of 100 or so patients, made up of 43 with Graves' ophthalmopathy and some 60 with stable Graves' hyperthyroidism. Following sampling, methimazole starting at 30 mg daily was given to hyperthyroidism patients, and high-dose intravenous methylprednisolone was given to ophthalmopathy patients. The study also compared thyroid tissue and blood T-cell repertoires from a handful of Graves' hyperthyroidism patients. According to the paper, TCR Vbeta CDR3 sequencing was carried out on roughly 130 peripheral blood samples, which came from approximately 43 ophthalmopathy, approximately 78 hyperthyroidism and roughly 17 progressor patients. Prospective prediction of ophthalmopathy was tested in an independent validation cohort consisting of about 20 hyperthyroidism patients and about 17 patients who later progressed to ophthalmopathy. For training and testing, the roughly 97 patients in the discovery cohort were randomly divided in a 7:3 ratio.

Hyperthyroidism patients were aged 18 to 65 years and newly diagnosed, with disease duration of less than 2 months. Exclusion was applied to patients with uncontrolled infections, other autoimmune diseases, pregnancy or lactation. Diagnoses relied on clinical symptoms, serum thyroxine and TRAb, thyroid ultrasound and orbital computed tomography. For progressor patients, blood was drawn at the first diagnosis of hyperthyroidism, before any ophthalmopathy symptoms had appeared. Ficoll-Paque density gradient centrifugation was used to isolate PBMCs from under 11 ml of fresh peripheral blood. Patients classed as progressors first received a Graves' hyperthyroidism diagnosis and then went on to develop ophthalmopathy during follow-up. Trizol reagent was used to extract total RNA, and RNA quality was then checked on an Agilent 2100 Bioanalyzer. The investigation overall reported the following: A 13 V-J signature model separated ophthalmopathy from stable hyperthyroidism, with about 90% sensitivity and approximately 81% specificity in cross-validation and 80%/75% in testing. Most expanded thyroid clonotypes (frequency above 0.001) were also found in blood, which suggests that blood repertoires may mirror thyroid immune responses. Sample size was not statistically predetermined, and blinding of investigators to group allocation was not performed. In validation, the model predicted progression to ophthalmopathy with over 65% sensitivity and roughly 72% specificity, a median of 6.5 months before onset.

The CDR3 contains 14 residues, cysteine and phenylalanine counted. Only the CDR3 DNA stays, 42 bases, in frame from base 1. V lost 3 bases and J lost 12 bases, and the count of bases not matched to a germline gene is 11. From a lookup of the germline V gene, CDR1 and CDR2 are SQVTM and ANQGSEA. As concerns this clonotype: Its antigen remains unidentified. Per-nucleotide qualities are absent, and no much larger clonotype sits a single base away.

The TCR beta CDR3 regions were amplified from the RNA transcripts. The TCR CDR3 was subjected to a first round of RT-PCR using the HTBI primer set and the Qiagen OneStep RT-PCR kit. The libraries were constructed in a second round of multiplex PCR and then size-selected and purified. Paired-end sequencing of the libraries was performed with 100 bp reads on an Illumina HiSeq2000. The original methods were these. SOAPnuke was used to process the raw data, removing reads that contained adapters or uncalled bases, had a mean Phred below 15, or lacked an exact match to the constant primer or identifier. High-quality paired reads were merged using COPE v1.2.5, and each unique nucleotide sequence was defined as a clonotype. MiTCR v1.1 was used to align the clonotypes against IMGT TRBV, TRBD and TRBJ reference segments. The analysis was restricted to V-J combinations with a frequency above 0.0001, which together covered about 99% of the repertoires. The TCS score was defined as F50 (clonal expansion) divided by E x V (chaos), with BLOSUM62-based TCRdist calculated between CDR3 peptides within each V-J. Welch's t-statistics and random forest reduced fewer than 600 V-J features to 10 to 15, which were used in a naive Bayes classifier (R e1071). TCRdb cleaned the public reads at Q25 with fastp, built clones with MiXCR and kept in-frame beta chains. Entries are consolidated by CDR3 protein sequence, retaining the most common genes and DNA. TCRdb's processing, not the authors', yielded these V and J calls. A total of about 770,000 distinct CDR3 sequences appear in this sample, around 20% of them only once. Of the sample, approximately 15% is held by the ten largest clones.

Sample: blood. Recombination joined TRBV29-1 with TRBJ2-6; TRBD1 agrees with 7 junctional bases. The clonotype was recovered from a woman aged 50 to 60 with Graves' hyperthyroidism that later progressed to Graves' ophthalmopathy. The nucleotide sequence reads TGCAGCGTTGATGATCTCGAGGGGGCGAGCGTCCTGACTTTC. Translation gives CSVDDLEGASVLTF.